The rows below give T cell receptor beta chains drawn from one sample of a study of CD8+ T cells in alopecia areata. Method: immunoSEQ multiplex PCR; TCRdb's copy keeps in-frame clones and lacks some. The repertoire consists of under 75,000 clones, with about 44% occurring once and the leading ten covering about 17%. Source: CD8+ T cells sorted from blood, taken at week 0. All receptors come from a human donor with alopecia areata. CDR3s leave out the opening cysteine and the closing phenylalanine or tryptophan. D genes are given only for firm matches. Some rows mark clone size as missing; the rest say once, few, many or name a class of expanded clone.

v_call | clone_size | d_call | cdr3_aa
TRBV7-9 | NA | NA | ASSKEVYEQY
TRBV9 | NA | NA | ASSHSTSFNEQF
TRBV6-5 | NA | NA | ASRAGTPTYEQY
TRBV2 | NA | TRBD1 | ASDRGRKPDTYEQY
TRBV7-8 | NA | TRBD2 | ASSLGLAGYEQY
TRBV11-2 | once | NA | ASSLGGGEETQY
TRBV7-9 | few | TRBD1 | ASSSSDRDDQPQH
TRBV6-1 | NA | TRBD2 | ASSDRSSGSSTYNEQF
TRBV9 | NA | NA | ASSSRVGYEQY
TRBV27 | NA | NA | ASSLKAISYEQY
TRBV29-1 | few | TRBD2 | SATLGLAGGQY
TRBV9 | NA | TRBD2 | ASSAGGRGAYNEQF
TRBV9 | few | NA | ASSVATASEAF
TRBV19 | NA | TRBD2 | ASSPSGSSYNEQF
TRBV19 | NA | NA | ACDSGRSYNEQF
TRBV4-1 | NA | NA | ASSQDYQAANTGELF
TRBV11-2 | NA | NA | ASSLDPPLDEQY
TRBV15 | NA | TRBD2 | ATSREVSGRARSYNEQF